The TCR beta chain described here comes from a study of T cell responses to AZD1222 COVID-19 vaccine. Method: immunoSEQ multiplex PCR; TCRdb's copy keeps in-frame clones and lacks some. This repertoire shows roughly 70,000 clones, 82% found once; its top ten account for under 6%. General study results and limits: No repertoire was sampled before or during the peak T cell response, only after it.

The germline V gene encodes CDR1 LGHNA and CDR2 YSLEER. The CDR3 contains 15 residues. With 4 bases removed from V and 2 bases from J, the gap between germline ends came to 12 bases. With regard to this clone: Antigen unknown.

This TCR was recovered from an adult in good health. The sequenced sample was peripheral blood, obtained on day 0 of AZD1222 vaccination. The rearrangement joins TRBV4-3 to TRBJ1-3; D is unclear. The CDR3 spells CASSLSGVTGNTIYF. The CDR3 DNA is TGCGCCAGCAGCCTTTCCGGGGTTACTGGAAACACCATATATTTT.